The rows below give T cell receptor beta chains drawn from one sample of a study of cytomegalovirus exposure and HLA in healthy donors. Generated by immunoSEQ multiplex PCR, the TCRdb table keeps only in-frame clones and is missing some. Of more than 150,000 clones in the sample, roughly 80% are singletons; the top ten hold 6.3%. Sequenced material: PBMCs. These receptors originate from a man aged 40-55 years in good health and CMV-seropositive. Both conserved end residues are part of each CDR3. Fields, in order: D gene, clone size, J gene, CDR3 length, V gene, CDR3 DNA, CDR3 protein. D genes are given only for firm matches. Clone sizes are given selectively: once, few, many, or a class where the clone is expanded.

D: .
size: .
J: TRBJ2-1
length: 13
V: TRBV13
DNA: TGTGCCAGCAGCCTTTGGGGAGTTGAGGAGCAGTTCTTC
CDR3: CASSLWGVEEQFF

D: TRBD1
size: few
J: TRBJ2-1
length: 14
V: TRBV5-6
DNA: TGTGCCAGCACCGAGACAGGGAAGGACAATGAGCAGTTCTTC
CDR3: CASTETGKDNEQFF

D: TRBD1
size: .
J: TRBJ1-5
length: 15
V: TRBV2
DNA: TGTGCCAGCATGACCGGGACAGCTAGCAATCAGCCCCAGCATTTT
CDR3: CASMTGTASNQPQHF

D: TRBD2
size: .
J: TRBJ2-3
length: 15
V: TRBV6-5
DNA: TGTGCCAGCCGACAAGGGGACTACTACACAGATACGCAGTATTTT
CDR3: CASRQGDYYTDTQYF

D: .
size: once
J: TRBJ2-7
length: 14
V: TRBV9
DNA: TGTGCCAGCAGCGTAGCTCAGGGAGGCTACGAGCAGTACTTC
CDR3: CASSVAQGGYEQYF

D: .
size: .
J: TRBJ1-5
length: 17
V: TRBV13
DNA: TGTGCCAGCAGCTTAGGCCTGGTCGGGGGGGAAAATCAGCCCCAGCATTTT
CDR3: CASSLGLVGGENQPQHF

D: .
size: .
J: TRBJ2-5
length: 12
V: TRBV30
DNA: TGTGCCTGGAGTGGGGGAGAAGAGACCCAGTACTTC
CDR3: CAWSGGEETQYF

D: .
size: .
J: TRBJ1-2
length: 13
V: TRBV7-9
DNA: TGTGCCAGCAGCCTAGGGCGGGGAGGCGGCTACACCTTC
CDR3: CASSLGRGGGYTF

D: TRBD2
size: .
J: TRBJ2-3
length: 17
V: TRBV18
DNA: TGTGCCAGCTCCCCCGGACTAGCGGGGGGCCAAGGAGATACGCAGTATTTT
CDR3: CASSPGLAGGQGDTQYF

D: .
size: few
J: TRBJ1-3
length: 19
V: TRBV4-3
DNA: TGCGCCAGCAGCCAAGAAGATGGGAAGTACAGGCACTCTGGAAACACCATATATTTT
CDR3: CASSQEDGKYRHSGNTIYF

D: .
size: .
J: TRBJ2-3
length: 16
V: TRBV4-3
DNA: TGCGCCAGCAGCCAAGGGGGCGGGATGGGCACAGATACGCAGTATTTT
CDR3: CASSQGGGMGTDTQYF

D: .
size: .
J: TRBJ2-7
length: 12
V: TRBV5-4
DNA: TGTGCCAGCAGCTTGTACTCCTACGAGCAGTACTTC
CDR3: CASSLYSYEQYF

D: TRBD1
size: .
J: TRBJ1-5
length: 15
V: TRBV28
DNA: TGTGCCAGCAGCAACGCCGGGACAGGGGCTAGGACCCAGCATTTT
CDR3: CASSNAGTGARTQHF

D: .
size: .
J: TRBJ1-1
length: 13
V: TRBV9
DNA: TGTGCCAGCAGCGTAGGCCCGGGCACTGAAGCTTTCTTT
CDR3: CASSVGPGTEAFF

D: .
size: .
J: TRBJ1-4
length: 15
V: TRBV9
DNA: TGTGCCAGCAGCGAGGACAAGAGAATTTATGAAAAACTGTTTTTT
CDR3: CASSEDKRIYEKLFF

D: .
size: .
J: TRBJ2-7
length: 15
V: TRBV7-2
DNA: TGTGCCAGCAGCTTATCCGGGGGGCGATCGGGGGAGCAGTACTTC
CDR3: CASSLSGGRSGEQYF

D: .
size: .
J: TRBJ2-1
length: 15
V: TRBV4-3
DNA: TGCGCCAGCAGCCAAGAAGGAATAGCCGGCGATGAGCAGTTCTTC
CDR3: CASSQEGIAGDEQFF

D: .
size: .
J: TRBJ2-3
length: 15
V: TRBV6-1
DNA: TGTGCCAGCAGTGAAGCGGGGGCCCGGGCAGATACGCAGTATTTT
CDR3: CASSEAGARADTQYF

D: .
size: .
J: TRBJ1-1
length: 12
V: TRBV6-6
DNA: TGTGCCAGCTCATTCGAGGGGGCTGAAGCTTTCTTT
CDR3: CASSFEGAEAFF

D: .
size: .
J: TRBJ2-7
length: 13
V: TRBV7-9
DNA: TGTGCCAGCAGCCCAGGCACAGAGTACGAGCAGTACTTC
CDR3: CASSPGTEYEQYF

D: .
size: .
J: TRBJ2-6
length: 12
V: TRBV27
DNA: TGTGCCATTTACTCTGGGGCCAACGTCCTGACTTTC
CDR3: CAIYSGANVLTF

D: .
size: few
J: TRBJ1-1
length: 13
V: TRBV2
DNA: TGTGCCAGCAGTCAGGACAGCAACACTGAAGCTTTCTTT
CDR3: CASSQDSNTEAFF

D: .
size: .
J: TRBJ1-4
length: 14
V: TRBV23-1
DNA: TGCGCCAGCAGTCCGCGGGATGATCATGAAAAACTGTTTTTT
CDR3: CASSPRDDHEKLFF

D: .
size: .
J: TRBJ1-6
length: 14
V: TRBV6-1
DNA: TGTGCCAGCAGTGAAGCGGCCGGGGGGTCACCCCTCCACTTT
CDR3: CASSEAAGGSPLHF

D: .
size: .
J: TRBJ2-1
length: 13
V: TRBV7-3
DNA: TGTGCCAGCAGCTTTGGGGCGCCCAATGAGCAGTTCTTC
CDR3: CASSFGAPNEQFF

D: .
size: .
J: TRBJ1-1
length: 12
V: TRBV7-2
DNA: TGTGCCAGCAGCTTGACGGGACATGAAGCTTTCTTT
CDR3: CASSLTGHEAFF

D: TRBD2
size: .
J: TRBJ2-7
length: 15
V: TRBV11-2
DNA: TGTGCCAGCAGCTTAGAAGGCGGGGGACGGTACGAGCAGTACTTC
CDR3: CASSLEGGGRYEQYF

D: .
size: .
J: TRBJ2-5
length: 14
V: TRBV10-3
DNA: TGTGCCATCAGTGAGGTCAGGGCGGGGGAGACCCAGTACTTC
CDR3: CAISEVRAGETQYF

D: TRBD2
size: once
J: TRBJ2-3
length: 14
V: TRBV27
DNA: TGTGCCAGCATGAGCGGGGGGTACACAGATACGCAGTATTTT
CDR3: CASMSGGYTDTQYF

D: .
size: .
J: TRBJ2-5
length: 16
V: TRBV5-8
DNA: TGTGCCAGCAGCTTGGAAGGCGCGGACAGTCAAGAGACCCAGTACTTC
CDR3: CASSLEGADSQETQYF

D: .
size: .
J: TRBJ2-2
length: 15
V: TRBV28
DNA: TGTGCCAGCAGTAACCAGGGCCCTAACACCGGGGAGCTGTTTTTT
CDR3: CASSNQGPNTGELFF

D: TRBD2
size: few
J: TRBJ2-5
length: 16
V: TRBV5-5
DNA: TGTGCCAGCAGCTCCCGGACTAGCGGGGGACAAGAGACCCAGTACTTC
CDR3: CASSSRTSGGQETQYF

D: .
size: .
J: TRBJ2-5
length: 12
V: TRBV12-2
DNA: TGTGCAAGTCGCTGCAGGGTCCAGACCCAGTACTTC
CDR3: CASRCRVQTQYF

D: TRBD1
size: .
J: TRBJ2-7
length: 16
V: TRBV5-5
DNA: TGTGCCAGCAGCGCGGACAGGGGCTATTCGAGTTACGAGCAGTACTTC
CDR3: CASSADRGYSSYEQYF

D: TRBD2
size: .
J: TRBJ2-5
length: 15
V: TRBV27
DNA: TGTGCCAGCAGATTCTTAGCGGGGGGGGAAGAGACCCAGTACTTC
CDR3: CASRFLAGGEETQYF

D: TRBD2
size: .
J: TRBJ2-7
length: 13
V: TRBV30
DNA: TGTGCCTGGAGTGTTTGGACTAGCCACGAGCAGTACTTC
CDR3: CAWSVWTSHEQYF

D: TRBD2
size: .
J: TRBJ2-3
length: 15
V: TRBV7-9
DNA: TGTGCCAGCAGCGTCACTAGCGGCACCACAGATACGCAGTATTTT
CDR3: CASSVTSGTTDTQYF

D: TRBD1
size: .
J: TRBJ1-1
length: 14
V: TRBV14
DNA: TGTGCCAGCAGCTCCCGACAGGGGATCACTGAAGCTTTCTTT
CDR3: CASSSRQGITEAFF

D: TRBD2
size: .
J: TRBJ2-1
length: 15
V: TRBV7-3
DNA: TGTGCCAGCAGCCCGGGAGGTTCGAAATACAATGAGCAGTTCTTC
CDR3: CASSPGGSKYNEQFF

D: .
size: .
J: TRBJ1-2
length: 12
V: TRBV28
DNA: TGTGCCAGCAGTGTCAGGGGCTATGGCTACACCTTC
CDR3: CASSVRGYGYTF

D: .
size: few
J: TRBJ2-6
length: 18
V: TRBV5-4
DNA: TGTGCCAGCAGCTTGTTAAAGGGGGAGATCTCTGGGGCCAACGTCCTGACTTTC
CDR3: CASSLLKGEISGANVLTF

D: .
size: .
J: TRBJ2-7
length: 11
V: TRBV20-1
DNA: TGCAGTGCTAGATGGAGAAACGAGCAGTACTTC
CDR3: CSARWRNEQYF

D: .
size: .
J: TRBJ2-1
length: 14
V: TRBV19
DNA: TGTGCCAGTAGTATAGTTCAGGGGAGCAATGAGCAGTTCTTC
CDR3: CASSIVQGSNEQFF

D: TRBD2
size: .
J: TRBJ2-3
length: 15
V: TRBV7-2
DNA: TGTGCCAGCAGCTTACTGCGGGGGGGCCAGGATACGCAGTATTTT
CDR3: CASSLLRGGQDTQYF

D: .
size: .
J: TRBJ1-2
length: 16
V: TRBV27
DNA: TGTGCCAGCAGTTTAACAGCCATCCCATCTAACTATGGCTACACCTTC
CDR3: CASSLTAIPSNYGYTF

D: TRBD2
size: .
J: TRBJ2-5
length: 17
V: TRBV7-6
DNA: TGTGCCAGCAGCTTTGATGGTAGCGGGGGTCTTAGGGAGACCCAGTACTTC
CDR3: CASSFDGSGGLRETQYF

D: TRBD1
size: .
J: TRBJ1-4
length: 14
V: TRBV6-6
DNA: TGTGCCAGCAGCCCGACAGGGAGGCCTGAAAAACTGTTTTTT
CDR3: CASSPTGRPEKLFF

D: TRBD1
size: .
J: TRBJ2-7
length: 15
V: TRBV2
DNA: TGTGCCAGCAGTGACTCTGGACAGGTTCTTCTCCGGCAGTACTTC
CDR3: CASSDSGQVLLRQYF

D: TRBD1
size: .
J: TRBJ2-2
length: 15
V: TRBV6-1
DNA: TGTGCCAGCCGAGACAGGGGGCGATTTGGCGGGGAGCTGTTTTTT
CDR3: CASRDRGRFGGELFF

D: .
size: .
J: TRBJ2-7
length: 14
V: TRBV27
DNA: TGTGCCAGCAGTGCGGGACCGATCTCCTACGAGCAGTACTTC
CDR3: CASSAGPISYEQYF

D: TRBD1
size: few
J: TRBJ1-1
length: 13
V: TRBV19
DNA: TGTGCCAGTAGTATAACAGGGGGAACTGAAGCTTTCTTT
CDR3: CASSITGGTEAFF

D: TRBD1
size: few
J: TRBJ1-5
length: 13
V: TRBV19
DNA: TGTGCCAGTAGACAGACAGGGAATCAGCCCCAGCATTTT
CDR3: CASRQTGNQPQHF

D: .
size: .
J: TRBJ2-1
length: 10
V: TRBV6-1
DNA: TGTGCCAGCTCTAGGAATGAGCAGTTCTTC
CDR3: CASSRNEQFF